The 24 T cell receptor beta chains presented below share a single source sample, sequenced in a study of cytomegalovirus exposure and HLA in healthy donors. With 60 Vbeta and 13 Jbeta primers, the PCR was carried out. Assay: immunoSEQ multiplex PCR; the TCRdb copy retains only in-frame clones and omits some. This table holds about 160,000 clones, approximately 85% found once. Sequenced input: PBMCs. These receptors originate from a girl aged 2 to 10 in good health and CMV-seropositive.

This clone was counted only a few times. The CDR3 bases are TGTGCCAGCAGCTTTCTAGCGGGAGAGTTCTTC. Protein sequence: CASSFLAGEFF. This sequence joins TRBV7-9 and TRBJ2-1, with 10 bases aligning to TRBD2. The CDR3 totals 11 residues. The junction had 1 base not matched to a gene; V was cut back by 3 bases and J by 14 bases. Germline V CDR1 and CDR2: SEHNR, FQNEAQ (reference sequence).

The V call is TRBV11-2, the J call TRBJ1-4; D is unresolved. CDR1 is SGHAT and CDR2 is FQNNGV in the germline V gene. The CDR3 is made up of 15 amino acids. The ends were cut back, 1 base at V and 10 bases at J, with 16 bases in the middle. The CDR3 DNA reads TGTGCCAGCAGCTTAGTCCCCAGGTCCGGTGGAAAACTGTTTTTT. Amino acid sequence: CASSLVPRSGGKLFF.

The chain has TRBV28 and TRBJ1-1, with 10 bases matching TRBD1. The germline CDR1 and CDR2 sequences are MDHEN and SYDVKM. With 2 bases clipped from V and 3 bases from J, the junction kept 15 bases outside the gene matches. The length of the CDR3 is 19 residues. The DNA for the CDR3 is TGTGCCAGCAGTTTAACTTGGGGGGACAGGGGAGGCTGGGACACTGAAGCTTTCTTT. Its protein product is CASSLTWGDRGGWDTEAFF.

This chain links TRBV5-6 with TRBJ2-5; D gene ambiguous. Trimming stripped 7 bases from V and 5 bases from J, with 9 bases between. This CDR3 has 11 residues. The germline CDR1 and CDR2 sequences are SGHDT and YYEEEE. The CDR3 sequence is CASSRWETQYF. The CDR3 region has the DNA TGTGCCAGCTCGAGATGGGAGACCCAGTACTTC.

The J gene is TRBJ2-2, the V gene TRBV28, with TRBD2 matching 9 bases. V was clipped by 3 bases and J by 0 bases; unmatched bases: 2. CDR3 length: 16 residues. CDR1 is MDHEN, CDR2 SYDVKM, per germline. In nucleotides, the CDR3 is TGTGCCAGCAGTTTGTTAGCGGGAGCGAACACCGGGGAGCTGTTTTTT. Translated: CASSLLAGANTGELFF.

The rearrangement joins TRBV2 to TRBJ1-4; perhaps TRBD1 as D (5 bases). There are 12 residues in the CDR3. In germline, CDR1 is SNHLY, CDR2 FYNNEI. Deletions cut 9 bases from V and 5 bases from J, with 10 bases between. The CDR3 here is CASRQTNEKLFF. The CDR3 region has the DNA TGTGCCAGTCGACAGACGAATGAAAAACTGTTTTTT. Drawing the rest from reference TRBV2 and TRBJ1-4, the complete variable domain is EPEVTQTPSHQVTQMGQEVILRCVPISNHLYFYWYRQILGQKVEFLVSFYNNEISEKSEIFDDQFSVERPDGSNFTLKIRSTKLEDSAMYFCASRQTNEKLFFGSGTQLSVL.

The chain combines TRBV30 with TRBJ2-3; a weak D match, TRBD1 (5 bases). CDR1 is GTSNPN and CDR2 is SVGIG in the germline V gene (reference sequence). The length of the CDR3 is 15 residues. The germline V and J ends were trimmed by 6 bases and 1 base, with 17 bases remaining between them. The CDR3: CACHPRRGGTDTQYF. The CDR3 DNA follows: TGTGCCTGCCACCCCCGAAGGGGCGGCACAGATACGCAGTATTTT.

This clone has more than one count but fewer than ten. The CDR3 protein is CASSHLAGDTGELFF. CDR3 bases: TGTGCCAGCAGCCACCTAGCGGGAGACACCGGGGAGCTGTTTTTT. The gene calls are TRBV4-2 and TRBJ2-2, with 10 bases fitting TRBD2. Germline V gene sequence: CDR1 LGHNA, CDR2 YNFKEQ. CDR3 length: 15 residues. Trimming cost V 3 bases and J 3 bases; bases outside gene matches: 1.

The chain is built from TRBV28 and TRBJ1-1; D is uncertain. Germline CDR1 is MDHEN and CDR2 is SYDVKM. CDR3 size: 14 residues. V lost 7 bases and J 3 bases, leaving 15 bases between the germline ends. CDR3 residues: CASTPRRRYTEAFF. The CDR3, as DNA: TGTGCCAGCACCCCCAGGAGGCGTTACACTGAAGCTTTCTTT.

This chain connects TRBV4-1 to TRBJ2-1; 7 bases agree with TRBD2. The germline gives CDR1 MGHRA, CDR2 YSYEKL. The CDR3 length is 15 residues. Unmatched junction bases numbered 7, after V lost 1 base and J lost 7 bases. This CDR3 reads CASSQGGGSPNEQFF. In nucleotides, the CDR3 is TGCGCCAGCAGCCAAGGCGGCGGGAGCCCAAATGAGCAGTTCTTC.

The chain has TRBV10-1 and TRBJ1-1; no reliable D call. The CDR3 loop spans 13 amino acids. V lost 2 bases, J lost 1 base, and 5 bases lay in between. Germline V gives CDR1 WNHNN, CDR2 SYGVQD (reference sequence). CDR3 protein: CASSERRNTEAFF. As DNA, the CDR3 is TGCGCCAGCAGTGAGAGGAGGAACACTGAAGCTTTCTTT.

This chain links TRBV29-1 with TRBJ1-1, with 9 bases lining up with TRBD1. The germline CDR1 and CDR2 sequences are SQVTM and ANQGSEA. The CDR3 has 14 residues. Trimming cost V 4 bases and J 5 bases; bases outside gene matches: 8. The CDR3 sequence is CSVVISGQGTEAFF. CDR3 DNA: TGCAGCGTTGTAATCTCGGGACAGGGTACTGAAGCTTTCTTT.

This sequence joins TRBV30 and TRBJ2-2, with 7 nucleotides matching TRBD1. J lost 3 bases, V lost 4 bases, and 8 bases had no gene match. Germline CDR1 GTSNPN, CDR2 SVGIG (reference sequence). This CDR3 is built from 15 residues. The CDR3 loop reads CAWKRAGGDTGELFF. The CDR3 nucleotides are TGTGCCTGGAAACGGGCAGGGGGAGACACCGGGGAGCTGTTTTTT.

V is TRBV7-3 and J is TRBJ2-7; D uncertain. This CDR3 has 14 amino acids. Germline V gives CDR1 SGHTA, CDR2 FQGTGA. The V end was cut by 1 base, the J end by 3 bases, with 10 bases between. The CDR3 DNA sequence: TGTGCCAGCAGCTTAAACCCCAACGGCTACGAGCAGTACTTC. Translation gives CASSLNPNGYEQYF.

The rearrangement uses TRBV30 and TRBJ2-5, with 7 nucleotides matching TRBD2. The CDR3 sequence is 14 residues long. The germline gives CDR1 GTSNPN, CDR2 SVGIG (reference sequence). J gave up 3 bases and V 2 bases, and 6 bases lay outside the gene matches. The CDR3 nucleotides read TGTGCCTGGAGTCTCCTAGCGGAGAAAGAGACCCAGTACTTC. Its translation: CAWSLLAEKETQYF.

The chain uses TRBV9 and TRBJ2-1, with TRBD2 as a possible D gene (6 bases). From germline, CDR1 is SGDLS and CDR2 YYNGEE. With 4 bases removed from V and 6 bases from J, the gap between germline ends came to 20 bases. The CDR3 is 16 amino acids. CDR3 nucleotides: TGTGCCAGCAGCCCTACCCGGGGGTACCGGTCCAATGAGCAGTTCTTC. Translating it yields CASSPTRGYRSNEQFF. The full variable domain, with the rest looked up from reference TRBV9 and TRBJ2-1, is DSGVTQTPKHLITATGQRVTLRCSPRSGDLSVYWYQQSLDQGLQFLIQYYNGEERAKGNILERFSAQQFPDLHSELNLSSLELGDSALYFCASSPTRGYRSNEQFFGPGTRLTVL.

The CDR3 DNA reads as TGTGCCCGAGGGACACCCCAAGAGACCCAGTACTTC. It is translated as CARGTPQETQYF. The chain carries TRBV27 and TRBJ2-5; D perhaps matches TRBD1 (6 bases). The CDR3 is 12 amino acids. Trimming shortened V by 11 bases and J by 1 base, and 11 bases separated the two germline ends. From germline, CDR1 is MNHEY and CDR2 SMNVEV (reference sequence).

This clone appeared a few times. This chain links TRBV7-3 with TRBJ2-1, with 11 bases fitting TRBD2. Germline V gives CDR1 SGHTA, CDR2 FQGTGA. V shed 8 bases and J 0 bases; nucleotides not matched to a gene: 6. The CDR3 extends over 16 amino acids. The CDR3 sequence: CASGIAGGSSYNEQFF. CDR3 nucleotide sequence: TGTGCCAGCGGTATAGCGGGAGGGAGCTCCTACAATGAGCAGTTCTTC. The whole variable domain, remainder taken from reference TRBV7-3 and TRBJ2-1, is GAGVSQTPSNKVTEKGKYVELRCDPISGHTALYWYRQSLGQGPEFLIYFQGTGAADDSGLPNDRFFAVRPEGSVSTLKIQRTERGDSAVYLCASGIAGGSSYNEQFFGPGTRLTVL.

The chain uses TRBV18 and TRBJ2-2; tentatively, D is TRBD2 (5 bases). Trimming pared 3 bases from V and 1 base from J, leaving 12 bases between. Germline values: CDR1 KGHSH, CDR2 LQKENI. The CDR3 extends over 16 amino acids. In DNA form, the CDR3 reads TGTGCCAGCTCACCCCCTTCCCGGGAGAACACCGGGGAGCTGTTTTTT. As protein: CASSPPSRENTGELFF.

The rearrangement links TRBV5-1 to TRBJ1-1; 8 positions agree with TRBD1. CDR1 and CDR2 (germline): SGHRS, YFSETQ. The CDR3 is 15 amino acids. V lost 6 bases, J lost 4 bases, and 11 bases stayed unmatched. For the CDR3, the DNA is TGCGCCAGCACCAAAATCAGGGGGCGCATCACTGAAGCTTTCTTT. This gives the protein CASTKIRGRITEAFF. Full variable domain (rest looked up from reference TRBV5-1 and TRBJ1-1): KAGVTQTPRYLIKTRGQQVTLSCSPISGHRSVSWYQQTPGQGLQFLFEYFSETQRNKGNFPGRFSGRQFSNSRSEMNVSTLELGDSALYLCASTKIRGRITEAFFGQGTRLTVV.

The rearrangement joins TRBV5-1 to TRBJ1-2; D might be TRBD1 (6 bases). The CDR3 loop spans 13 amino acids. The germline V gene has CDR1 SGHRS and CDR2 YFSETQ. V lost 4 bases to trimming and J lost 10 bases, with 17 bases between them. This CDR3 reads CASSPRTAMDYTF. In DNA form, the CDR3 reads TGCGCCAGCAGCCCACGGACAGCTATGGACTACACCTTC.

CDR3 sequence reads: CASSSETSTEQFF. For the CDR3, the DNA is TGTGCCAGCAGCTCTGAGACTAGCACTGAGCAGTTCTTC. This chain links TRBV7-2 with TRBJ2-1, with 7 bases fitting TRBD2. Unmatched junction bases numbered 6, after V lost 4 bases and J lost 9 bases. This CDR3 has 13 amino acids. In germline, CDR1 is SGHTA, CDR2 FQGNSA.

The V call is TRBV6-5, the J call TRBJ2-2; 7 bases are shared with TRBD2. Germline CDR1 and CDR2: MNHEY and SVGAGI. The CDR3 totals 14 residues. The CDR3 region is CALKGLAEPGELFF. DNA of the CDR3: TGTGCTTTAAAAGGGCTAGCGGAACCCGGGGAGCTGTTTTTT.

This clone was found once. CDR3 bases: TGCGCCAGCAGCCAAGCGGGACAGGGAGGGAAACAGCCCCAGCATTTT. It yields the protein CASSQAGQGGKQPQHF. The chain employs TRBV4-1 and TRBJ1-5, with 9 bases lining up with TRBD1. V dropped 1 base and J dropped 7; count of bases not matched to a gene: 8. CDR1 is MGHRA, CDR2 YSYEKL, per germline. This CDR3 is 16 amino acids long.